These T cell receptor beta chains were read from a single sample in a study of a mutant IDH1 vaccine in newly diagnosed glioma. The repertoire was sequenced with immunoSEQ multiplex PCR; TCRdb's copy has only in-frame clones and lacks some. The sample contains around 15,000 clones, around 95% of which appear only once. The material was peripheral blood mononuclear cells (PBMCs), obtained from a glioma patient treated with radiotherapy, temozolomide or both. The receptor source for this set is a woman aged 18 to 35 with glioma. Some clones in this sample may be carry-over from other donors' samples. The CDR3 runs from the conserved cysteine through the conserved F or W. A D gene is named only where the DNA matches it firmly. A clone size is listed for some rows: how often the clone was seen (once, few, many), or a class if it is expanded.

TRBJ1-2 | NA | TRBD1 | TRBV29-1 | TGCAGCGTTTTACAGGGGAATGGCTACACCTTC | CSVLQGNGYTF
TRBJ1-2 | NA | TRBD1 | TRBV7-2 | TGTGCCAGCAGCTTAGACTGGGACAGCTATGGCTACACCTTC | CASSLDWDSYGYTF
TRBJ1-1 | NA | TRBD1 | TRBV5-1 | TGCGCCAGCAGCTTCACCGGACAGGGATTTACTGAAGCTTTCTTT | CASSFTGQGFTEAFF
TRBJ2-5 | NA | NA | TRBV6-5 | TGTGCCAGCAAGTGGACAGGAGGGGAGACCCAGTACTTC | CASKWTGGETQYF
TRBJ1-3 | NA | TRBD1 | TRBV10-3 | TGTGCCATCAGTGGCGGGACAGGGCCTGGAAACACCATATATTTT | CAISGGTGPGNTIYF
TRBJ1-1 | NA | NA | TRBV5-4 | TGTGCCAGCAGCTTGGCCGGCGCAGGGGTGGGCACTGAAGCTTTCTTT | CASSLAGAGVGTEAFF
TRBJ2-7 | once | TRBD2 | TRBV27 | TGTGCCAGCGGGACTAGCGGAGCCTACGAGCAGTACTTC | CASGTSGAYEQYF
TRBJ1-1 | NA | NA | TRBV28 | TGTGCCAGCAGTTTGGGGTTAATGAACACTGAAGCTTTCTTT | CASSLGLMNTEAFF
TRBJ1-3 | NA | NA | TRBV6-5 | TGTGCCAGCAGTTACCAGGGGAGTTTAGGAAACACCATATATTTT | CASSYQGSLGNTIYF
TRBJ1-3 | NA | TRBD1 | TRBV5-5 | TGTGCCAGCAGCTCACGACAGGGAACAACTGGAAACACCATATATTTT | CASSSRQGTTGNTIYF
TRBJ2-7 | NA | TRBD1 | TRBV7-6 | TGTGCCAGCAGCTTAGCCCCAACGGGACAGGACTACGAGCAGTACTTC | CASSLAPTGQDYEQYF
TRBJ1-2 | once | NA | TRBV28 | TGTGCCAGCAGCCCCGAGGACTCTGGCTACACCTTC | CASSPEDSGYTF
TRBJ2-3 | once | TRBD2 | TRBV25-1 | TGTGCCAGCATGGCGGGAGGGCCGGGCACAGATACGCAGTATTTT | CASMAGGPGTDTQYF
TRBJ2-6 | once | NA | TRBV7-2 | TGTGCCAGCAGCGCCCCGACGGTCCCTGGGGCCAACGTCCTGACTTTC | CASSAPTVPGANVLTF
TRBJ1-6 | NA | NA | TRBV5-6 | TGTGCCAGCAGCTTGGACAGGAGAAATTCACCCCTCCACTTT | CASSLDRRNSPLHF
TRBJ1-5 | NA | NA | TRBV19 | TGTGCCAGTAGTATGGCCAGAAATCAGCCCCAGCATTTT | CASSMARNQPQHF
TRBJ1-4 | NA | NA | TRBV5-1 | TGCGCCAGCAGCGACGGGACCATTAGTAACCTTAATGAAAAACTGTTTTTT | CASSDGTISNLNEKLFF
TRBJ2-3 | NA | NA | TRBV19 | TGTGCCAGTAGTATAGAGGCAGGGGCCAGCACAGATACGCAGTATTTT | CASSIEAGASTDTQYF
TRBJ1-2 | NA | TRBD1 | TRBV19 | TGTGCCAGTAGTAGCGAAGGGACAGGGAAGTTTGGCTACACCTTC | CASSSEGTGKFGYTF
TRBJ2-7 | NA | NA | TRBV5-1 | TGCGCCAGCAGCTTAGGGGGAGACTCCTACGAGCAGTACTTC | CASSLGGDSYEQYF
TRBJ1-4 | NA | NA | TRBV5-6 | TGTGCCAGCAGCTTCAGGGGACCTAATGAAAAACTGTTTTTT | CASSFRGPNEKLFF
TRBJ2-2 | NA | NA | TRBV5-1 | TGCGCCAGCAGCCTGGAGGGGGCGCCCGGGGAGCTGTTTTTT | CASSLEGAPGELFF
TRBJ2-1 | NA | TRBD2 | TRBV7-9 | TGTGCCAGCAGCTTAGGCGGGAGCACCTACAATGAGCAGTTCTTC | CASSLGGSTYNEQFF
TRBJ1-1 | NA | NA | TRBV5-5 | TGTGCCAGCAGCGGGATGATGAACACTGAAGCTTTCTTT | CASSGMMNTEAFF
TRBJ1-1 | NA | NA | TRBV5-4 | TGTGCCAGCAGCGCTGGGGGACTGGGCGCCACTGAAGCTTTCTTT | CASSAGGLGATEAFF
TRBJ2-7 | NA | TRBD1 | TRBV12-5 | TGTGCTAGTGGTTTTCTGACAGGGGGCGGTGAGCAGTACTTC | CASGFLTGGGEQYF
TRBJ2-5 | NA | TRBD2 | TRBV12-5 | TGTGCTAGTGGTTTGTCTAGCGGTCAAGAGACCCAGTACTTC | CASGLSSGQETQYF
TRBJ1-5 | NA | TRBD1 | TRBV19 | TGTGCCAGTAGTCCCCGGCAGGGGGCCTCTCAGCCCCAGCATTTT | CASSPRQGASQPQHF
TRBJ2-7 | NA | TRBD2 | TRBV5-4 | TGTGCCAGCAGCTCGGGACTAGCGAGGCGGTACGAGCAGTACTTC | CASSSGLARRYEQYF
TRBJ2-7 | NA | NA | TRBV6-1 | TGTGCCAGCTCCGACGGGCAGGGGCCCTACGAGCAGTACTTC | CASSDGQGPYEQYF
TRBJ1-2 | NA | NA | TRBV6-4 | TGTGCCAGCAGAGGACAGAACTATGGCTACACCTTC | CASRGQNYGYTF
TRBJ2-2 | NA | NA | TRBV5-4 | TGTGCCAGCAGCTTGTGGGGAAGGGAATATCGGACCGGGGAGCTGTTTTTT | CASSLWGREYRTGELFF
TRBJ1-1 | NA | TRBD1 | TRBV5-6 | TGTGCCAGCAGACCGACAGGGGGGGACACTGAAGCTTTCTTT | CASRPTGGDTEAFF
TRBJ1-6 | NA | NA | TRBV4-1 | TGCGCCAGCAGCCAAATATCTAGTAATTCACCCCTCCACTTT | CASSQISSNSPLHF
TRBJ2-3 | NA | NA | TRBV11-2 | TGTGCCAGCAGCCACAACAATCCAGATACGCAGTATTTT | CASSHNNPDTQYF
TRBJ1-2 | NA | TRBD1 | TRBV6-5 | TGTGCCAGCAGAGAGACAGGGAACTATGGCTACACCTTC | CASRETGNYGYTF
TRBJ1-5 | NA | TRBD1 | TRBV28 | TGTGCCAGCGGTCGTCCGACAGGGCGTGGCAATCAGCCCCAGCATTTT | CASGRPTGRGNQPQHF
TRBJ1-4 | once | NA | TRBV11-2 | TGTGCCAGCAGCTCTCCGGCGCAGGGTTGGACTAATGAAAAACTGTTTTTT | CASSSPAQGWTNEKLFF
TRBJ1-3 | NA | NA | TRBV11-3 | TGTGCCAGCAGCTTTTGGGACTACTCTGGAAACACCATATATTTT | CASSFWDYSGNTIYF
TRBJ2-7 | NA | NA | TRBV7-9 | TGTGCCAGCAGCCGGGGCGACACCGAGCAGTACTTC | CASSRGDTEQYF
TRBJ1-5 | NA | TRBD1 | TRBV5-1 | TGCGCCAGCAGCCAGACAGGGGTAGGCAATCAGCCCCAGCATTTT | CASSQTGVGNQPQHF
TRBJ1-6 | NA | TRBD1 | TRBV10-3 | TGTGCCATCAGCCCAGGACAGGGGATGGGTTCACCCCTCCACTTT | CAISPGQGMGSPLHF
TRBJ2-2 | NA | TRBD2 | TRBV27 | TGTGCCAGCAGTTATTCGGGAGGCAGGGAGCTGTTTTTT | CASSYSGGRELFF
TRBJ2-2 | NA | NA | TRBV2 | TGTGCCAGCAGTGACGGAATTAGACTATCCGGGGAGCTGTTTTTT | CASSDGIRLSGELFF
TRBJ1-1 | once | NA | TRBV7-3 | TGTGCCAGCAGCCCAACCGGAGGGGCAGGGACTGAAGCTTTCTTT | CASSPTGGAGTEAFF
TRBJ2-3 | NA | TRBD2 | TRBV7-8 | TGTGCCAGCAGGGTAGCGGGGGGAACAGATACGCAGTATTTT | CASRVAGGTDTQYF
TRBJ1-1 | NA | NA | TRBV11-2 | TGTGCCAGCAGCTTAGGGTCCTGGGAAAGTACCCAAGCTTTCTTT | CASSLGSWESTQAFF
TRBJ2-6 | NA | TRBD1 | TRBV25-1 | TGTGCCAGCAGCCCGACAGGGGCCGGGGGGGCCAACGTCCTGACTTTC | CASSPTGAGGANVLTF
TRBJ2-1 | NA | TRBD1 | TRBV5-6 | TGTGCCAGCAGTACTACCGGGACAGGGATCTACAATGAGCAGTTCTTC | CASSTTGTGIYNEQFF
TRBJ2-1 | NA | TRBD2 | TRBV15 | TGTGCCACCAGCACTTCGGATACTAGCGTGTTCTACAATGAGCAGTTCTTC | CATSTSDTSVFYNEQFF
TRBJ2-2 | once | TRBD1 | TRBV5-1 | TGCGCCAGCAGGATAGCACCGGGACAGGGATCCGGGGAGCTGTTTTTT | CASRIAPGQGSGELFF
TRBJ2-5 | NA | TRBD1 | TRBV19 | TGTGCCAGTAGTCCCGGGACAGGGGGAGCAGAGACCCAGTACTTC | CASSPGTGGAETQYF
TRBJ2-7 | NA | NA | TRBV15 | TGTGCCACCAGCAGATATACGACAGGACGGGAAAGCGAGCAGTACTTC | CATSRYTTGRESEQYF
TRBJ1-1 | NA | NA | TRBV10-3 | TGTGCCATCAGTGAGTCGAAAGCAAGTCTGGGGCGGGGGAACACTGAAGCTTTCTTT | CAISESKASLGRGNTEAFF
TRBJ1-4 | NA | NA | TRBV5-8 | TGTGCCAGCAGCTTGGACCCCTGGACAGAAGGACCTGAAAAACTGTTTTTT | CASSLDPWTEGPEKLFF